Listed below are T cell receptor beta chains from one sample, sequenced in a study of blood T cell repertoires in COVID-19. TCRdb's table, derived via immunoSEQ multiplex PCR, lists solely in-frame clones and lacks some. The sample records roughly 70,000 clones, 76% being singletons. What was sequenced was peripheral blood. Every receptor here comes from a man between 60 and 75 years old with COVID-19, enrolled during active disease. Each CDR3 is given with its conserved first and last residue. The D gene is left open where the match is weak. Size is omitted from some rows. Given values are once, few, many or a class for expanded clones.

NA	NA	TRBV28	TRBJ2-7	CASSPTWGTLHYEQYF	TGTGCCAGCAGTCCTACGTGGGGGACATTACACTACGAGCAGTACTTC
NA	TRBD2	TRBV9	TRBJ2-7	CASSPELAGTYEQYF	TGTGCCAGCAGCCCTGAACTAGCGGGGACCTACGAGCAGTACTTC
NA	NA	TRBV2	TRBJ1-3	CASSRSAGSGNTIYF	TGTGCCAGCAGCCGTTCCGCAGGCTCTGGAAACACCATATATTTT
NA	TRBD2	TRBV24-1	TRBJ2-2	CATSDFAGRGNTGELFF	TGTGCCACCAGTGATTTTGCCGGGAGGGGGAACACCGGGGAGCTGTTTTTT
few	NA	TRBV6-5	TRBJ1-1	CASTPPGRNTEAFF	TGTGCCAGCACCCCGCCAGGGCGGAACACTGAAGCTTTCTTT
NA	NA	TRBV24-1	TRBJ2-1	CATSGGGASYNEQFF	TGTGCCACCAGTGGGGGCGGAGCCTCCTACAATGAGCAGTTCTTC
once	TRBD1	TRBV5-6	TRBJ2-5	CASSSGTGGETQYF	TGTGCCAGCAGCTCTGGGACAGGAGGGGAGACCCAGTACTTC
NA	TRBD2	TRBV2	TRBJ2-3	CASSPRGGRALDTQYF	TGTGCCAGCAGCCCCAGGGGCGGGAGGGCCTTAGATACGCAGTATTTT
few	TRBD1	TRBV29-1	TRBJ2-7	CSGGQGASSYEQYF	TGCAGCGGGGGGCAGGGGGCCTCCTCCTACGAGCAGTACTTC
NA	TRBD1	TRBV27	TRBJ2-4	CASSLSRQGVAKNIQYF	TGTGCCAGCAGTTTATCGAGACAGGGTGTAGCCAAAAACATTCAGTACTTC
NA	TRBD1	TRBV30	TRBJ2-1	CAWSVRDRLTEQFF	TGTGCCTGGAGTGTCCGGGACAGATTAACTGAGCAGTTCTTC
NA	TRBD2	TRBV6-1	TRBJ2-7	CASSERGTVHYEQYF	TGTGCCAGCAGTGAGCGGGGGACCGTTCACTACGAGCAGTACTTC
NA	NA	TRBV10-3	TRBJ1-4	CAIAEKTTNEKLFF	TGTGCCATCGCCGAGAAGACAACTAATGAAAAACTGTTTTTT
NA	TRBD2	TRBV19	TRBJ2-2	CASSIEASGSPNTGELFF	TGTGCCAGTAGTATAGAGGCTAGCGGGAGCCCGAACACCGGGGAGCTGTTTTTT
once	TRBD2	TRBV6-5	TRBJ2-3	CASSTGGEDTQYF	TGTGCCAGCAGTACCGGGGGGGAGGATACGCAGTATTTT
NA	NA	TRBV6-5	TRBJ2-1	CAAISRVVTYNEQFF	TGTGCCGCTATCAGTCGGGTGGTAACCTACAATGAGCAGTTCTTC
NA	NA	TRBV6-5	TRBJ1-1	CASSLSTEAFF	TGTGCCAGCAGTCTTTCCACTGAAGCTTTCTTT
NA	NA	TRBV5-4	TRBJ2-3	CASSLAGIDTQYF	TGTGCCAGCAGCTTGGCCGGGATAGATACGCAGTATTTT
NA	TRBD2	TRBV2	TRBJ2-3	CASSQISGGAGDTQYF	TGTGCCAGCAGTCAAATTAGCGGGGGGGCAGGGGATACGCAGTATTTT
NA	TRBD2	TRBV28	TRBJ2-2	CASSFQLAGVVAGELFF	TGTGCCAGCAGTTTTCAACTAGCGGGGGTGGTTGCCGGGGAGCTGTTTTTT
NA	NA	TRBV3-1/TRBV3-2	TRBJ1-2	CASNERGGYTF	TGTGCCAGCAATGAGCGGGGAGGCTACACCTTC
NA	NA	TRBV28	TRBJ1-1	CASSPGRTEAFF	TGTGCCAGCAGTCCAGGGAGGACTGAAGCTTTCTTT
NA	TRBD2	TRBV4-2	TRBJ2-3	CASSQEGSGRAKTQYF	TGTGCCAGCAGCCAAGAAGGTAGCGGGAGGGCCAAGACGCAGTATTTT
NA	NA	TRBV28	TRBJ2-7	CASSPPGGYEQYF	TGTGCCAGCAGCCCTCCGGGTGGCTACGAGCAGTACTTC
NA	NA	TRBV5-4	TRBJ2-5	CASSSRPGTTSWETQYF	TGTGCCAGCAGCTCACGACCCGGGACAACGTCGTGGGAGACCCAGTACTTC
NA	NA	TRBV5-1	TRBJ1-3	CASSSSGTHGNTIYF	TGCGCCAGCAGCTCGAGTGGGACTCACGGAAACACCATATATTTT
NA	NA	TRBV19	TRBJ2-7	CASSIRPGRGYEQYF	TGTGCCAGTAGTATACGACCGGGTCGAGGGTACGAGCAGTACTTC
NA	TRBD1	TRBV11-2	TRBJ1-3	CASSKQGADSGNTIYF	TGTGCCAGCAGCAAGCAGGGGGCTGACTCTGGAAACACCATATATTTT
NA	NA	TRBV7-6	TRBJ2-7	CASSPLTGSSYEQYF	TGTGCCAGCAGCCCCCTTACGGGGTCGTCCTACGAGCAGTACTTC
NA	TRBD2	TRBV19	TRBJ2-1	CASKRGTAEQFF	TGTGCCAGCAAGCGGGGAACGGCTGAGCAGTTCTTC
NA	NA	TRBV5-6	TRBJ2-2	CASSLDPLNTGELFF	TGTGCCAGCAGCTTGGACCCACTGAACACCGGGGAGCTGTTTTTT
once	TRBD1	TRBV10-3	TRBJ1-3	CAISTPGTGGRRNTIYF	TGTGCCATCAGCACACCCGGGACAGGGGGCCGAAGAAACACCATATATTTT
NA	TRBD1	TRBV3-1/TRBV3-2	TRBJ1-1	CASSQRQGVTEAFF	TGTGCCAGCAGCCAAAGACAGGGGGTTACTGAAGCTTTCTTT
NA	NA	TRBV2	TRBJ2-5	CASSQLGQQETQYF	TGTGCCAGCAGTCAACTTGGACAACAAGAGACCCAGTACTTC
NA	TRBD1	TRBV30	TRBJ1-2	CASTGGGGYTF	TGTGCATCTACAGGGGGCGGGGGCTACACCTTC
NA	TRBD1	TRBV28	TRBJ1-6	CASSRDRAGFTLHF	TGTGCCAGCAGTCGAGACAGGGCCGGGTTTACCCTCCACTTT
few	NA	TRBV5-4	TRBJ2-7	CASSFDHRVSESEQYF	TGTGCCAGCAGCTTCGATCACAGGGTGAGTGAGAGCGAGCAGTACTTC
NA	NA	TRBV6-1	TRBJ1-2	CASSEGRGLKDGYTF	TGTGCCAGCAGTGAAGGGCGGGGTTTAAAGGATGGCTACACCTTC